Below, one T cell receptor (beta chain) is given with its context. Its specificity is unknown. Whereas donors were nominally healthy upon sampling, unrecorded immune exposures were probable. The sample is drawn from a study of cytomegalovirus exposure and HLA in healthy donors. Study background: Drawn from HLA-typed donors, some 80 million unique TCRs were held in an early data release. Study-wide results and limits: Prior analysis indicated that the majority of TCR beta V segments exhibited productivity approximately 87% or approximately 30% of the time. The classifier reportedly diagnosed cytomegalovirus status with high specificity and sensitivity.

60 Vbeta and 13 Jbeta primers were used in PCR. Sequenced by immunoSEQ multiplex PCR; TCRdb stores in-frame clones only, minus some. The sample yields some 170,000 clones, under 85% seen once. The TCR comes from a human donor in good health. The specimen was PBMCs.

The CDR3: CASSMGGPSTDTQYF. The DNA of the CDR3 is TGTGCCAGTAGTATGGGTGGGCCTAGCACAGATACGCAGTATTTT. This sequence joins TRBV19 and TRBJ2-3; D gene ambiguous. CDR3 length equals 15 residues. V was pared by 3 bases and J by 0 bases, with 10 bases between. Germline-derived CDR1 and CDR2 are LNHDA and SQIVND (reference sequence).